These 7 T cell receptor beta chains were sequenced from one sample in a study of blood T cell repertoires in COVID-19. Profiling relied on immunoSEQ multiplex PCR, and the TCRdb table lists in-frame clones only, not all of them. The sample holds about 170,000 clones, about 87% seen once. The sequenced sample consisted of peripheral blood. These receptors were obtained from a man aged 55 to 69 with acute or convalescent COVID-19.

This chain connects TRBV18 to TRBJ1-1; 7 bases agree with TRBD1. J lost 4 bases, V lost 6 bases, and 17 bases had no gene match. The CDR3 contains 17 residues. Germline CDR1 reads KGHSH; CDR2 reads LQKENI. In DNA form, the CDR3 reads TGTGCCAGCTCGCTTGACAGGGTTGGGGGGTCGAGCACTGAAGCTTTCTTT. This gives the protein CASSLDRVGGSSTEAFF.

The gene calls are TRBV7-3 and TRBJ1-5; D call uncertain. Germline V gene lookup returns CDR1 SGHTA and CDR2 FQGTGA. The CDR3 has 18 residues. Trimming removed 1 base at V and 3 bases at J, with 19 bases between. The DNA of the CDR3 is TGTGCCAGCAGCTTAATTATAGGCTCGGACTGTTACAATCAGCCCCAGCATTTT. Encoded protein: CASSLIIGSDCYNQPQHF.

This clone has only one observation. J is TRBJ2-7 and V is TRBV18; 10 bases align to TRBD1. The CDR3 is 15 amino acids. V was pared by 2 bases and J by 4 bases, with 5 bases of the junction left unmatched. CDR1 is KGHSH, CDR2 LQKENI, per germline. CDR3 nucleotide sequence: TGTGCCAGCTCACCATCAAGGGACAGGGGTTACGAGCAGTACTTC. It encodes CASSPSRDRGYEQYF.

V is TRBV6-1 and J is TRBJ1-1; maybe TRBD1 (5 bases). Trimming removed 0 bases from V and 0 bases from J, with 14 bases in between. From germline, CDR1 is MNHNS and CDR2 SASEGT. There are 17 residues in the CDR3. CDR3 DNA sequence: TGTGCCAGCAGTGAAGCGCGGTGGGGCAGTTTGAACACTGAAGCTTTCTTT. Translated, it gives CASSEARWGSLNTEAFF.

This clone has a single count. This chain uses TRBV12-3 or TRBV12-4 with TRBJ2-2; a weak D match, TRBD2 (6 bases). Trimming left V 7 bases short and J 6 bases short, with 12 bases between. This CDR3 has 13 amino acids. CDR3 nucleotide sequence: TGTGCCAGCACCACCACGGGGGCCGGGGAGCTGTTTTTT. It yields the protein CASTTTGAGELFF.

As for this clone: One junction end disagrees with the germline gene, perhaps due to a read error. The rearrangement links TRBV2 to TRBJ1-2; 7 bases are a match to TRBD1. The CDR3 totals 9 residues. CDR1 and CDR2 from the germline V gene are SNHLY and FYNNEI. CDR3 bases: TGTGCCAGCAGTGGACAGGGACCTTTC. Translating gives CASSGQGPF.

CDR3 loop: CSVRPQGAGYGYTF. CDR3 coding DNA: TGCAGCGTTAGACCTCAGGGGGCAGGCTATGGCTACACCTTC. The chain carries TRBV29-1 and TRBJ1-2; 8 bases match TRBD1. Per germline, CDR1 SQVTM and CDR2 ANQGSEA. V was pared by 5 bases and J by 4 bases, with 9 bases of the junction left unmatched. The CDR3 has 14 residues.